This section outlines one TCR beta chain sequence together with its context. Its cognate antigen is unknown. The data belong to a study of tumor-infiltrating lymphocytes in primary liver carcinoma. Whole-study context: Aged between 30 and 69 years, the patients were men and women. Study-level points and caveats: No more than about 8-24% of top clones could be seen in all five tumor regions.

With 500 to 650 ng total RNA as template and a constant-region primer, TCR beta cDNA was made. Amplification in three nested multiplex PCR rounds with slightly modified ARM-PCR gave rise to TCR beta libraries. The study ran its first two PCR rounds for around 10 cycles each, using TRBV1-TRBV30 forward primers and a C-beta reverse primer. One entry per CDR3 protein, called by TCRdb with MiXCR from the multiplex PCR reads. Here the sample spans just under 45,000 distinct CDR3 sequences, about 73% being singletons. Between about 17 and 34 mg of unsorted bulk tissue served as the source from which RNA and DNA were co-extracted. Germline lookup yields CDR1 SGHDT and CDR2 YYEEEE. This CDR3 is built from 13 residues.

This sequence was found in a man aged 40-49 years with primary liver carcinoma and hepatitis B virus infection. V and J are TRBV5-6 and TRBJ2-7; D is undetermined. Sequenced material: liver tumor tissue from sampling region 2. Subset in this sample: tumor region T2, inferior pole. CDR3 amino acids: CVSSSLMVYEQYF. The CDR3 DNA reads as TGTGTTAGCAGCTCCTTGATGGTCTACGAGCAGTACTTC.